Shown below are 24 T cell receptor beta chains from a single sample sequenced in a study of molecular identifiers for immune sequencing clone quantification. MiXCR, applied by TCRdb to the PCR reads, yields one record per CDR3 protein. The sample lists roughly 90,000 distinct CDR3 sequences, 25% occurring once. Sequencing was carried out using naive CD8+ T cells from blood, with Jurkat cell RNA spiked in. Indicated subset: FACS-sorted CD8+CD4-CCR7+CD45RA+ naive T cells. These receptors originate from a human donor in good health. Some libraries in this study had Jurkat cell RNA spiked in.

In this sample, this clonotype turned up many times. The V and J genes are TRBV6-5 and TRBJ2-1; either TRBD1 or TRBD2 may fit D (6 bases each). The CDR3 is 15 amino acids. Trimming cost V 7 bases and J 7 bases, with 20 bases left between them. The germline V gene encodes CDR1 MNHEY and CDR2 SVGAGI. As DNA, the CDR3 is TGTGCCAGCACGTGGGGGGCCGGCCGGAGGAATGAGCAGTTCTTC. Translating it yields CASTWGAGRRNEQFF.

In its sample, this clonotype was seen many times. The chain carries TRBV7-2 and TRBJ1-1, with a possible D match to TRBD1 (5 bases). CDR3 size: 15 residues. V was pared by 5 bases and J by 4 bases, with 17 bases between. CDR1 SGHTA and CDR2 FQGNSA come from the germline V gene. The DNA for the CDR3 is TGTGCCAGCAGCCCGGGACGGGGTCTTGGCACTGAAGCTTTCTTT. Translated: CASSPGRGLGTEAFF.

This clonotype has at least ten counts. The V gene is TRBV11-2, the J gene TRBJ1-1; TRBD1 aligns across 8 bases. The CDR3 spans 17 residues. Germline loops: CDR1 SGHAT, CDR2 FQNNGV. V shed 5 bases, J shed 0 bases, and the junction held 11 bases outside the gene matches. This CDR3 is CASSPKLGQGMNTEAFF. The CDR3 DNA is TGTGCCAGCAGCCCCAAACTCGGACAGGGCATGAACACTGAAGCTTTCTTT.

The chain couples TRBV5-1 to TRBJ2-2; D call uncertain. Germline assignment: CDR1 SGHRS and CDR2 YFSETQ. The CDR3 length is 14 residues. V lost 1 base and J lost 2, with 6 bases in between. The CDR3 DNA reads as TGCGCCAGCAGCTTGAAGCCTAACACCGGGGAGCTGTTTTTT. It yields the protein CASSLKPNTGELFF.

On this clonotype: A much larger clone differs by one base, so this may be a read error. This chain joins TRBV7-3 and TRBJ2-1, with a possible D match to TRBD2 (5 bases). This CDR3 has 16 residues. With 1 base removed from V and 2 bases from J, the gap between germline ends came to 12 bases. Per germline, CDR1 SGHTA and CDR2 FQGTGA. CDR3 residues: CASSLSGSETYNEQFF. The CDR3 nucleotides read TGTGCCAGCAGCTTAAGTGGTAGCGAAACCTACAATGAGCAGTTCTTC.

A single count supports this clonotype. The V and J genes are TRBV24-1 and TRBJ1-2, with D possibly TRBD1 on 5 matching bases. Between the trimmed V and J ends, which lost 5 bases and 7 bases, there was a span of 25 bases. Germline V gives CDR1 KGHDR, CDR2 SFDVKD. This CDR3 is 17 amino acids long. The CDR3 sequence is CATSGVSARQGYPGYTF. The CDR3 DNA follows: TGTGCCACCAGTGGGGTATCTGCTAGGCAGGGATACCCTGGCTACACCTTC.

This clonotype was recorded a few times. CDR3 coding DNA: TGTGCCAGCAGCAGAACCTCCGTGGGCCACCCTGAGGGAGATACGCAGTATTTT. This codes for CASSRTSVGHPEGDTQYF. This sequence joins TRBV28 and TRBJ2-3; possibly TRBD2 for D (5 bases). V lost 6 bases, J lost 5 bases, and 27 bases lay in between. Germline values: CDR1 MDHEN, CDR2 SYDVKM. CDR3 length: 18 amino acids.

Concerning this clonotype itself: A read error may be the cause here, since a much bigger clone is one base away. This chain links TRBV4-2 with TRBJ2-4; tentatively, D is TRBD1 (5 bases). The CDR3 length is 16 residues. Germline values: CDR1 LGHNA, CDR2 YNFKEQ. Trimming removed 4 bases at V and 5 bases at J, with 18 bases between. CDR3 bases: TGTGCCAGCAGCCCTCACACCGCCAGGGCTGAAAACATTCAGTACTTC. Translation gives CASSPHTARAENIQYF.

This clonotype was seen a few times. The chain employs TRBV20-1 and TRBJ2-7; 13 bases line up with TRBD2. The length of the CDR3 is 13 residues. Germline assignment: CDR1 DFQATT and CDR2 SNEGSKA (reference sequence). V gave up 5 bases and J gave up 4 bases; unmatched junction bases: 2. Here the CDR3 DNA reads TGCAGTGCTGTGACTAGCGGGAGGTACGAGCAGTACTTC. It specifies CSAVTSGRYEQYF.

This clonotype was counted many times. The rearrangement uses TRBV5-1 and TRBJ1-1; D possibly corresponds to TRBD1 (6 bases). The CDR3 is made up of 15 amino acids. Between the trimmed V and J ends, which lost 0 bases and 4 bases, there was a span of 13 bases. CDR1 SGHRS and CDR2 YFSETQ come from the germline V gene. CDR3 coding DNA: TGCGCCAGCAGCTTGGTGCGGGGGGCCGGCACTGAAGCTTTCTTT. It is translated as CASSLVRGAGTEAFF. Variable domain in full (rest from reference TRBV5-1 and TRBJ1-1): KAGVTQTPRYLIKTRGQQVTLSCSPISGHRSVSWYQQTPGQGLQFLFEYFSETQRNKGNFPGRFSGRQFSNSRSEMNVSTLELGDSALYLCASSLVRGAGTEAFFGQGTRLTVV.

Note on this clonotype: The final CDR3 position lacks the conserved phenylalanine or tryptophan, pointing to a likely read error. J is TRBJ1-1 and V is TRBV9; D not resolved. The CDR3 contains 18 residues. Germline CDR1 SGDLS, CDR2 YYNGEE. Trimming removed 5 bases from V and 0 bases from J, with 23 bases in between. CDR3 sequence reads: CASSGLGNFPNLNTEAFL. As DNA, the CDR3 is TGTGCCAGCAGTGGACTGGGTAACTTCCCCAATCTGAACACTGAAGCTTTCCTT.

As to this clonotype: A single base separates this from a much larger clone, so it may be a read error. CDR3: CASSRGIEQYF. In DNA form, the CDR3 reads TGTGCCAGCAGCCGGGGTATCGAGCAGTACTTC. The chain uses TRBV7-9 and TRBJ2-7, with TRBD2 as a possible D gene (5 bases). The CDR3 spans 11 residues. The V gene lost 5 bases and the J gene lost 6 bases, with 8 bases spanning the gap. CDR1 is SEHNR and CDR2 is FQNEAQ in the germline V gene (reference sequence). Combining the CDR3 with reference TRBV7-9 and TRBJ2-7 gives the whole variable domain DTGVSQNPRHKITKRGQNVTFRCDPISEHNRLYWYRQTLGQGPEFLTYFQNEAQLEKSRLLSDRFSAERPKGSFSTLEIQRTEQGDSAMYLCASSRGIEQYFGPGTRLTVT.

The chain combines TRBV10-3 with TRBJ2-3, with 7 bases matching TRBD2. CDR1 and CDR2 (germline): ENHRY, SYGVKD. This CDR3 has 17 amino acids. With 0 bases clipped from V and 2 bases from J, the junction kept 8 bases outside the gene matches. CDR3 protein: CAISESVPAGFTDTQYF. The DNA for the CDR3 is TGTGCCATCAGTGAGTCGGTTCCAGCGGGATTCACAGATACGCAGTATTTT.

This clonotype was observed at least ten times. CDR3 DNA: TGTGCCAGCAGCCATAGTTACGAGCAGTACTTC. Its translation: CASSHSYEQYF. This chain links TRBV3-1 with TRBJ2-7, with D hard to call. V shed 3 bases and J shed 4 bases, with 4 bases lying between them. The germline gives CDR1 LGHDT, CDR2 YNNKEL (reference sequence). The CDR3 sequence is 11 residues long.

This sequence joins TRBV7-9 and TRBJ2-2; a possible D gene is TRBD1 (5 bases). This CDR3 has 16 amino acids. Trimming pared 4 bases from V and 4 bases from J, leaving 16 bases between. Germline V CDR1 and CDR2: SEHNR, FQNEAQ (reference sequence). In nucleotides, the CDR3 is TGTGCCAGCAGCTCACCGATTGACAGTGTCACCGGGGAGCTGTTTTTT. Translating it yields CASSSPIDSVTGELFF. Combining the CDR3 with reference TRBV7-9 and TRBJ2-2 gives the whole variable domain DTGVSQNPRHKITKRGQNVTFRCDPISEHNRLYWYRQTLGQGPEFLTYFQNEAQLEKSRLLSDRFSAERPKGSFSTLEIQRTEQGDSAMYLCASSSPIDSVTGELFFGEGSRLTVL.

This clonotype has ten or more counts. The chain has TRBV29-1 and TRBJ2-5; D not certain. Trimming removed 3 bases at V and 2 bases at J, with 7 bases between. This CDR3 is built from 12 residues. From germline, CDR1 is SQVTM and CDR2 ANQGSEA. CDR3 sequence reads: CSVEGNQETQYF. The CDR3 coding sequence is TGCAGCGTTGAGGGAAATCAAGAGACCCAGTACTTC.

With regard to this clonotype: Given a much more abundant clone one base away, this may be a read error. The chain is built from TRBV9 and TRBJ1-1, with D possibly TRBD1 on 5 matching bases. This CDR3 comprises 13 residues. The germline V gene has CDR1 SGDLS and CDR2 YYNGEE. The CDR3 spells CASSVRGNAEAFF. The CDR3 DNA reads TGTGCCAGCAGCGTACGGGGGAACGCTGAAGCTTTCTTT.

As regards this clonotype: Compared with germline, one end of the junction differs, possibly owing to a read error. The chain links TRBV6-1 to TRBJ2-4; tentative D call: TRBD1 (5 bases). From germline, CDR1 is MNHNS and CDR2 SASEGT. This CDR3 has 14 amino acids. CDR3 nucleotides: TGTGCCAGCAGTGAGCTAGGGGCCAAAAACATTCAGCACTTC. This gives the protein CASSELGAKNIQHF.

In this sample, this clonotype turned up many times. CDR3 DNA: TGCAGCGTCCTGGACAGGGATGCAGATACGCAGTATTTT. Protein: CSVLDRDADTQYF. The chain joins TRBV29-1 to TRBJ2-3; 8 bases line up with TRBD1. CDR1 and CDR2 from the germline V gene are SQVTM and ANQGSEA. The CDR3 is 13 residues long. V trimming: 6 bases; J trimming: 4 bases; junction bases outside the gene matches: 6.

As concerns this clonotype: Since a much larger clone is just one base distant, this may be a read error. The V gene is TRBV25-1, the J gene TRBJ2-7; no clear D gene. Looked up from germline, CDR1 is MGHDK and CDR2 is SYGVNS. V lost 5 bases, J lost 3 bases, and 5 bases lay in between. The CDR3 has 11 amino acids. The CDR3 nucleotides are TGTGCCAGCAGTCCCCACTACGAGCAGTACTTC. This codes for CASSPHYEQYF.

This clonotype was observed a few times. The junction departs from germline at one end; a sequencing error may be responsible. This sequence joins TRBV28 and TRBJ2-7, with a weak D call TRBD2 (5 bases). The germline V gene encodes CDR1 MDHEN and CDR2 SYDVKM. This CDR3 has 13 residues. The CDR3 DNA reads as TGTGTCAGCAGTCCCGGGGTCTCCTACGAGCAGTACTTC. It encodes CVSSPGVSYEQYF.

This clonotype showed up many times. The chain is built from TRBV7-6 and TRBJ2-3, with a weak D call TRBD2 (5 bases). Germline loops: CDR1 SGHVS, CDR2 FNYEAQ. The length of the CDR3 is 15 residues. The germline V and J ends were trimmed by 5 bases and 0 bases, with 12 bases remaining between them. The CDR3 nucleotides read TGTGCCAGCAGCCCGGGGATTTCTAGCACAGATACGCAGTATTTT. The encoded protein is CASSPGISSTDTQYF.

On this clonotype itself: A much larger clone lies a single base off, so this may be a read error. Since the CDR3 does not end with the conserved phenylalanine or tryptophan, this likely comes from a read error. This chain links TRBV5-1 with TRBJ1-1; 11 nucleotides line up with TRBD1. Looked up from germline, CDR1 is SGHRS and CDR2 is YFSETQ. V shed 0 bases and J 0 bases; nucleotides not matched to a gene: 4. This CDR3 spans 17 amino acids. CDR3 amino acids: CASSLVWDRGLNTEAFL. The CDR3 DNA follows: TGCGCCAGCAGCTTGGTTTGGGACAGGGGGTTGAACACTGAAGCTTTCCTT.

A note on this clonotype: This could be a read error, since a much larger clone is one nucleotide away. The chain uses TRBV5-1 and TRBJ2-7; TRBD1 matches at 7 bases. The CDR3 sequence is 14 residues long. The V gene end was trimmed by 4 bases and the J gene end by 5 bases; junction bases not matched to a gene: 9. Per germline, CDR1 SGHRS and CDR2 YFSETQ. As DNA, the CDR3 is TGCGCCAGCAGCCCGACGGACAGGACTGACGAGCAGTACTTC. It specifies CASSPTDRTDEQYF.